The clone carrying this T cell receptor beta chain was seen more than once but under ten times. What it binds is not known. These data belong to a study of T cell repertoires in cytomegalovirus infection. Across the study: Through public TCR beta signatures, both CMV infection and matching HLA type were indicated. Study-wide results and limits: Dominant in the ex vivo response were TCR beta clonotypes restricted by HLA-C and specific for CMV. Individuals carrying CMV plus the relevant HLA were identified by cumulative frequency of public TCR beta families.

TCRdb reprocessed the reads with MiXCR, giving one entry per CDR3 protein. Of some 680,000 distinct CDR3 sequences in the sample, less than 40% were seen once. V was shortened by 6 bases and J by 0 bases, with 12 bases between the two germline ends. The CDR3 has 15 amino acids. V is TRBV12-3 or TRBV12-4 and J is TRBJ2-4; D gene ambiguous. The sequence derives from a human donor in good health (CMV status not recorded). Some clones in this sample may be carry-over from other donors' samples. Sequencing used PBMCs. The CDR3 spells CASSANLLAKNIQYF. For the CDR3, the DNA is TGTGCCAGCAGCGCGAACCTCCTAGCCAAAAACATTCAGTACTTC.